One sample yielded the 23 T cell receptor beta chains listed below, sequenced in a study of molecular identifiers for immune sequencing clone quantification. TCRdb processed the PCR reads anew with MiXCR; each CDR3 protein has one entry. The sample records approximately 59,000 distinct CDR3 sequences, around 20% being singletons. The sequencing sample was made of naive CD8+ T cells from blood, with Jurkat cell RNA spiked in. Regarding subset: FACS-sorted CD8+CD4-CCR7+CD45RA+ naive T cells. These receptors originate from a human donor in good health. Some libraries in this study had Jurkat cell RNA spiked in.

This clonotype showed up many times. V usage is TRBV24-1 and J usage is TRBJ2-2, with 8 bases fitting TRBD1. The ends lost 4 bases at V and 3 bases at J; junction bases unmatched: 0. This CDR3 is 14 amino acids long. Per germline, CDR1 KGHDR and CDR2 SFDVKD. In DNA, the CDR3 is TGTGCCACCAGTGAGACAGGGGACACCGGGGAGCTGTTTTTT. Protein product: CATSETGDTGELFF.

This clonotype was counted ten times or more. The chain couples TRBV2 to TRBJ2-3, with 9 bases identical to TRBD1. The CDR3 has 14 residues. Trimming removed 7 bases from V and 3 bases from J; junction bases left unmatched: 5. The germline V gene has CDR1 SNHLY and CDR2 FYNNEI. The DNA of the CDR3 is TGTGCCAGCAACTGGGACAGGGCTACAGATACGCAGTATTTT. Translated: CASNWDRATDTQYF. Looking up the rest from reference TRBV2 and TRBJ2-3 gives the full variable domain: EPEVTQTPSHQVTQMGQEVILRCVPISNHLYFYWYRQILGQKVEFLVSFYNNEISEKSEIFDDQFSVERPDGSNFTLKIRSTKLEDSAMYFCASNWDRATDTQYFGPGTRLTVL.

The rearrangement links TRBV2 to TRBJ2-1, with D hard to call. CDR1 is SNHLY, CDR2 FYNNEI, per germline. Trimming left V 5 bases short and J 4 bases short, with 6 bases between. The CDR3 length is 12 residues. CDR3 coding DNA: TGTGCCAGCAGTCTGGAATACAATGAGCAGTTCTTC. Protein product: CASSLEYNEQFF.

This clonotype has a handful of counts. An end of the junction does not agree with germline; a read error may underlie this. This chain uses TRBV6-1 with TRBJ2-5, with TRBD1 matching 9 bases. Per the germline V gene, CDR1 is MNHNS and CDR2 is SASEGT. This CDR3 contains 13 residues. The CDR3 DNA is TGTGCCAGCAGCAGAAGACAGGGGGAGACCCTGTACTTC. This codes for CASSRRQGETLYF.

On this clonotype: A much larger clone is a single base away; this may be a read error. The chain carries TRBV20-1 and TRBJ2-2; possible D gene TRBD2, 5 bases. This CDR3 contains 16 residues. The germline V gene encodes CDR1 DFQATT and CDR2 SNEGSKA (reference sequence). This chain's CDR3 is CSARDSEGPFTEELFF. CDR3 in DNA: TGCAGTGCTAGAGATAGCGAGGGCCCATTCACCGAGGAGCTGTTTTTT.

V gene TRBV12-3 or TRBV12-4 combines with J gene TRBJ1-4; D gene ambiguous. The CDR3 spans 13 residues. The V gene lost 5 bases and the J gene lost 11 bases, with 15 bases spanning the gap. CDR3 coding DNA: TGTGCCAGCAGTCTGGGCGGCTTTTGGAAACTGTTTTTT. Encoded protein: CASSLGGFWKLFF.

This clonotype has a handful of counts. The V gene is TRBV7-6, the J gene TRBJ1-4; D unresolved. The V end lost 2 bases, the J end lost 8 bases, and 15 bases lay between the germline ends. CDR1 and CDR2 from the germline V gene are SGHVS and FNYEAQ. There are 15 residues in the CDR3. The CDR3 DNA sequence: TGTGCCAGCAGCTTAATAGGAGCCGTAGGAGAAAAACTGTTTTTT. Translating it yields CASSLIGAVGEKLFF.

The genes are TRBV7-9 and TRBJ2-7; D possibly corresponds to TRBD1 (8 bases). Trimming took 8 bases from V and 1 from J, leaving 12 bases between them. The CDR3 extends over 13 amino acids. Germline CDR1 is SEHNR and CDR2 is FQNEAQ (reference sequence). The CDR3 coding sequence is TGTGCCAGCGGACAGGGAGGGTCCTACGAGCAGTACTTC. As protein: CASGQGGSYEQYF.

This clonotype was recorded at least ten times. The rearrangement links TRBV3-1 to TRBJ2-2; D is unresolved. The CDR3 sequence is 17 residues long. Germline lookup yields CDR1 LGHDT and CDR2 YNNKEL (reference sequence). Trimming removed 4 bases from V and 1 base from J, with 16 bases in between. CDR3 nucleotides: TGTGCCAGCAGCCCCCTCCGGTGGGGTGAGAACACCGGGGAGCTGTTTTTT. As protein: CASSPLRWGENTGELFF.

This clonotype has ten or more counts. The rearrangement joins TRBV7-6 to TRBJ2-7; TRBD2 matches at 10 bases. J lost 5 bases, V lost 5 bases, and 9 bases had no gene match. The germline CDR1 and CDR2 sequences are SGHVS and FNYEAQ. This CDR3 has 15 amino acids. CDR3 protein: CASSPYELAGDEQYF. For the CDR3, the DNA is TGTGCCAGCAGCCCCTATGAGCTAGCGGGAGACGAGCAGTACTTC.

This clonotype was seen more than once but under ten times. A single base separates this from a much larger clone, so it may be a read error. V and J are TRBV3-1 and TRBJ2-1, with D tentatively TRBD2 (5 bases). V lost 1 base and J 4 bases, leaving 14 bases between the germline ends. Germline V gene sequence: CDR1 LGHDT, CDR2 YNNKEL (reference sequence). This CDR3 has 16 residues. The chain's CDR3 is CASSQGARGLYNEQFF. The CDR3 nucleotides are TGTGCCAGCAGCCAAGGAGCTCGCGGGCTTTACAATGAGCAGTTCTTC.

The sample holds one count of this clonotype. The rearrangement joins TRBV7-8 to TRBJ2-7; perhaps TRBD2 as D (6 bases). CDR1 SGHVS and CDR2 FQNEAQ come from the germline V gene. Trimming stripped 1 base from V and 6 bases from J, with 25 bases between. CDR3 size: 18 residues. In DNA, the CDR3 is TGTGCCAGCAGCTTAGGGCTAACCGGGACTCATAAGGGCTGCGAGCAGTACTTC. Protein: CASSLGLTGTHKGCEQYF.

Turning to this clonotype: A much more abundant neighbour one base away suggests this may be a read error. The chain is built from TRBV4-1 and TRBJ2-7; weak D call: TRBD1 (6 bases). With 6 bases removed from V and 7 bases from J, the gap between germline ends came to 13 bases. This CDR3 region has 12 residues. CDR1 and CDR2 from the germline V gene are MGHRA and YSYEKL. The CDR3: CASRGHGREQYF. As DNA, the CDR3 is TGCGCCAGCAGGGGACATGGAAGGGAGCAGTACTTC.

This clonotype was detected ten times or more. CDR3 in DNA: TGTGCCACCAGTGATTTTGGCGAGAATGAGCAGTTCTTC. The encoded protein is CATSDFGENEQFF. This chain joins TRBV24-1 and TRBJ2-1; D gene unclear. The CDR3 sequence is 13 residues long. From germline, CDR1 is KGHDR and CDR2 SFDVKD. The germline V and J ends were trimmed by 1 base and 7 bases, with 7 bases remaining between them.

Turning to this clonotype: It may be a read error: a sequence one base away is much more abundant. V is TRBV27 and J is TRBJ2-5; TRBD1 agrees at 9 bases. The germline CDR1 and CDR2 sequences are MNHEY and SMNVEV (reference sequence). The CDR3 sequence is 15 residues long. The CDR3 reads CVSRPSHRGPETQYF. The CDR3 nucleotides are TGTGTCAGCAGACCCAGCCACAGGGGGCCAGAGACCCAGTACTTC.

With regard to this clonotype: Possible read error: a much larger clone is one base away. CDR3: CASGKRASAEEKLFF. As DNA, the CDR3 is TGTGCCAGCGGCAAAAGGGCCTCAGCAGAAGAAAAACTGTTTTTT. The J gene is TRBJ1-4, the V gene TRBV11-2; D gene ambiguous. Germline lookup yields CDR1 SGHAT and CDR2 FQNNGV. V was shortened by 8 bases and J by 8 bases, with 21 bases between the two germline ends. The CDR3 covers 15 residues.

This sequence joins TRBV11-2 and TRBJ2-5; no definite D call. CDR1 is SGHAT, CDR2 FQNNGV, per germline. This CDR3 is 11 amino acids long. Trimming shortened V by 5 bases and J by 13 bases, and 14 bases separated the two germline ends. The DNA of the CDR3 is TGTGCCAGCAGCCCCCCCTTGGACCGGTACTTC. As protein: CASSPPLDRYF. Combining the CDR3 with reference TRBV11-2 and TRBJ2-5 gives the whole variable domain EAGVAQSPRYKIIEKRQSVAFWCNPISGHATLYWYQQILGQGPKLLIQFQNNGVVDDSQLPKDRFSAERLKGVDSTLKIQPAKLEDSAVYLCASSPPLDRYFGPGTRLLVL.

In this sample, this clonotype turned up a few times. The genes are TRBV19 and TRBJ2-1; 9 bases match TRBD2. Germline V gives CDR1 LNHDA, CDR2 SQIVND (reference sequence). CDR3 length: 15 residues. V dropped 4 bases and J dropped 2; count of bases not matched to a gene: 3. CDR3 bases: TGTGCCAGTAGTACCATAGCGGGGGCCTACAATGAGCAGTTCTTC. Amino acid sequence: CASSTIAGAYNEQFF.

As regards this clonotype: A much larger clone differs by one base, so this may be a read error. This chain connects TRBV7-8 to TRBJ2-1, with 15 bases lining up with TRBD2. J gave up 3 bases and V 5 bases, and 8 bases lay outside the gene matches. This CDR3 comprises 18 residues. From germline, CDR1 is SGHVS and CDR2 FQNEAQ. CDR3 sequence (DNA): TGTGCCAGCAGCCCGGGACTAGCGGGAGGTCAATTCTACAATGAGCAGTTCTTC. Translated, it gives CASSPGLAGGQFYNEQFF.

V is TRBV7-9 and J is TRBJ2-7; D remains unclear. The germline gives CDR1 SEHNR, CDR2 FQNEAQ (reference sequence). The CDR3 is 14 amino acids. V dropped 4 bases and J dropped 3 bases, with 13 bases sitting between them. The CDR3 DNA sequence: TGTGCCAGCAGCTCGACTCGCGCTTTCTACGAGCAGTACTTC. Its translation is CASSSTRAFYEQYF. Using reference TRBV7-9 and TRBJ2-7 for the parts outside the CDR3, the full variable domain is DTGVSQNPRHKITKRGQNVTFRCDPISEHNRLYWYRQTLGQGPEFLTYFQNEAQLEKSRLLSDRFSAERPKGSFSTLEIQRTEQGDSAMYLCASSSTRAFYEQYFGPGTRLTVT.

This clonotype was observed many times. CDR3 in amino acids: CSVVADNHYGYTF. CDR3 sequence (DNA): TGCAGCGTTGTCGCGGACAATCACTATGGCTACACCTTC. V is TRBV29-1 and J is TRBJ1-2; possibly TRBD1 for D (5 bases). Germline V CDR1 and CDR2: SQVTM, ANQGSEA. V dropped 4 bases and J dropped 3 bases, with 12 bases sitting between them. The CDR3 totals 13 residues.

Ten or more counts support this clonotype. This sequence joins TRBV5-1 and TRBJ1-1, with D unclear. This CDR3 contains 16 residues. Trimming took 2 bases from V and 3 from J, leaving 17 bases between them. The germline V gene encodes CDR1 SGHRS and CDR2 YFSETQ. The CDR3 here is CASSFTTDTRDTEAFF. CDR3 DNA sequence: TGCGCCAGCAGCTTTACGACCGACACCCGGGACACTGAAGCTTTCTTT. Full variable domain (missing parts from reference TRBV5-1 and TRBJ1-1): KAGVTQTPRYLIKTRGQQVTLSCSPISGHRSVSWYQQTPGQGLQFLFEYFSETQRNKGNFPGRFSGRQFSNSRSEMNVSTLELGDSALYLCASSFTTDTRDTEAFFGQGTRLTVV.

This clonotype was picked up many times. The rearrangement joins TRBV27 to TRBJ2-2; D uncertain. V lost 4 bases and J 0 bases, leaving 12 bases between the germline ends. The CDR3 runs 16 residues. The V gene's germline CDR1 is MNHEY and CDR2 SMNVEV (reference sequence). CDR3 amino acids: CASSSPRRTNTGELFF. The CDR3 nucleotides are TGTGCCAGCAGTTCCCCCAGACGGACGAACACCGGGGAGCTGTTTTTT.